These 21 T cell receptor beta chains were sequenced from one sample in a study of CD4+ T cells in melanoma. Using immunoSEQ multiplex PCR, the repertoire was profiled, and TCRdb retains in-frame clones only, with some absent. Of 120,000 to 150,000 clones listed, around nine tenths were seen once; the top ten hold about 1.5%. The receptors originated from a human donor with melanoma.

This rearrangement joins TRBV27 to TRBJ2-7; 7 bases are a match to TRBD1. Germline CDR1 MNHEY, CDR2 SMNVEV (reference sequence). V lost 6 bases, J lost 5 bases, and 10 bases stayed unmatched. This CDR3 comprises 14 residues. The DNA of the CDR3 is TGTGCCAGCAGCCGAGTCGACAGGGTTCACGAGCAGTACTTC. The encoded protein is CASSRVDRVHEQYF.

The gene calls are TRBV6-1 and TRBJ1-6; no reliable D call. The CDR3 length is 16 residues. V gave up 1 base and J gave up 0 bases, with 7 bases separating them. Germline lookup yields CDR1 MNHNS and CDR2 SASEGT. In DNA form, the CDR3 reads TGTGCCAGCAGTGAAGTGGCCTCCTCCTATAATTCACCCCTCCACTTT. Translated: CASSEVASSYNSPLHF.

The chain combines TRBV7-9 with TRBJ2-5, with TRBD2 matching over 7 bases. The CDR3 has 16 residues. CDR1 and CDR2 from the germline V gene are SEHNR and FQNEAQ (reference sequence). V dropped 2 bases and J dropped 1; count of bases not matched to a gene: 7. This chain's CDR3 is CASSLWSGGPQETQYF. CDR3 nucleotides: TGTGCCAGCAGCTTATGGTCGGGAGGCCCCCAAGAGACCCAGTACTTC.

The chain employs TRBV9 and TRBJ2-7; D gene unclear. The CDR3 has 16 amino acids. Germline CDR1 SGDLS, CDR2 YYNGEE. Trimming removed 3 bases from V and 0 bases from J, with 16 bases in between. This CDR3 reads CASSASQVSSSYEQYF. CDR3 bases: TGTGCCAGCAGCGCTTCTCAAGTTTCGAGCTCCTACGAGCAGTACTTC.

The chain links TRBV5-1 to TRBJ2-7, with TRBD2 as a possible D gene (5 bases). The V end lost 0 bases, the J end lost 6 bases, and 10 bases lay between the germline ends. The CDR3 is 13 residues long. Germline V lookup: CDR1 SGHRS, CDR2 YFSETQ. The CDR3 nucleotides read TGCGCCAGCAGCTTGGTGGCGGGTCGCGAGCAGTACTTC. Translation gives CASSLVAGREQYF.

V is TRBV27 and J is TRBJ1-2, with TRBD1 as a possible D gene (6 bases). CDR1 and CDR2 (germline): MNHEY, SMNVEV (reference sequence). V was clipped by 5 bases and J by 1 base, with 8 bases between them. The CDR3 length is 13 residues. The CDR3 DNA reads TGTGCCAGCAGTGACAGGATTAACTATGGCTACACCTTC. Its translation is CASSDRINYGYTF.

This chain connects TRBV29-1 to TRBJ2-5, with TRBD2 identical over 10 bases. With V trimmed by 6 bases and J by 1 base, 20 bases remained unmatched. This CDR3 spans 19 amino acids. CDR1 and CDR2 from the germline V gene are SQVTM and ANQGSEA. The CDR3 loop reads CSVAPRGIAGGTFQETQYF. The CDR3 DNA follows: TGCAGCGTGGCCCCGCGGGGCATAGCGGGGGGCACTTTCCAAGAGACCCAGTACTTC.

The chain links TRBV28 to TRBJ1-6, with 7 bases aligning to TRBD1. Germline V lookup: CDR1 MDHEN, CDR2 SYDVKM. The CDR3 runs 16 residues. The ends lost 6 bases at V and 8 bases at J; junction bases unmatched: 13. CDR3 coding DNA: TGTGCCAGCAGCGTACAGGGGACAGTGGAGGATTCACCCCTCCACTTT. Amino acid sequence: CASSVQGTVEDSPLHF.

With respect to this clone: Other DNA sequences in this specimen translate into the identical CDR3. V usage is TRBV6-5 and J usage is TRBJ2-2; D perhaps matches TRBD1 (5 bases). There are 14 residues in the CDR3. Germline V gene data show CDR1 as MNHEY and CDR2 as SVGAGI. V was clipped by 2 bases and J by 5 bases, with 9 bases between them. The CDR3 spells CASSYDSGTGELFF. CDR3 bases: TGTGCCAGCAGTTACGACTCAGGGACCGGGGAGCTGTTTTTT.

The rearrangement joins TRBV5-5 to TRBJ2-3; no clear D gene. Germline CDR1 reads SGHKS; CDR2 reads YYEKEE (reference sequence). The CDR3 runs to 13 residues. V shed 4 bases and J shed 6 bases, with 12 bases lying between them. CDR3 loop: CASSPRNSDTQYF. The CDR3, as DNA: TGTGCCAGCAGCCCCAGGAATAGCGATACGCAGTATTTT.

The chain joins TRBV9 to TRBJ1-1; 7 bases map to TRBD1. V trimming: 2 bases; J trimming: 7 bases; junction bases outside the gene matches: 5. The CDR3 has 13 residues. CDR1 is SGDLS and CDR2 is YYNGEE in the germline V gene. CDR3 nucleotides: TGTGCCAGCAGCGTTGGGACAGCGTTTGAAGCTTTCTTT. Its translation: CASSVGTAFEAFF.

The chain joins TRBV7-2 to TRBJ1-2, with D possibly matching TRBD1 (6 bases). CDR1 is SGHTA and CDR2 is FQGNSA in the germline V gene. Trimming stripped 1 base from V and 8 bases from J, with 11 bases between. The CDR3 has 13 amino acids. In nucleotides, the CDR3 is TGTGCCAGCAGCTTAGTACAGGGTTGGGGCTACACCTTC. Residues: CASSLVQGWGYTF.

V is TRBV5-1 and J is TRBJ1-6; D gene uncertain. This CDR3 spans 14 amino acids. The V end lost 1 base, the J end lost 13 bases, and 15 bases lay between the germline ends. Per germline, CDR1 SGHRS and CDR2 YFSETQ. CDR3 coding DNA: TGCGCCAGCAGCTTGACGTCAGAAGTCTCCCCCCTCCACTTT. Translating gives CASSLTSEVSPLHF.

The V call is TRBV6-5, the J call TRBJ1-2; tentative D call: TRBD1 (6 bases). CDR3 length: 15 residues. Trimming removed 5 bases from V and 8 bases from J, with 21 bases in between. Germline V gene lookup returns CDR1 MNHEY and CDR2 SVGAGI. The CDR3 spells CASSPVGGRSVGYTF. Written as DNA, the CDR3 is TGTGCCAGCAGTCCAGTGGGGGGGCGCTCCGTAGGCTACACCTTC.

The rearrangement links TRBV6-5 to TRBJ1-4; D may be TRBD1 (6 bases). In germline, CDR1 is MNHEY, CDR2 SVGAGI. The CDR3 totals 15 residues. With 6 bases removed from V and 0 bases from J, the gap between germline ends came to 11 bases. This CDR3 reads CASSQSGATNEKLFF. In DNA form, the CDR3 reads TGTGCCAGCAGCCAATCAGGGGCAACTAATGAAAAACTGTTTTTT.

The sample holds one count of this clone. This same CDR3 is encoded by further DNA sequences in the sample. The chain has TRBV11-2 and TRBJ2-5; D call uncertain. CDR3 length: 11 residues. Germline values: CDR1 SGHAT, CDR2 FQNNGV. V was trimmed by 4 bases and J by 1 base, leaving 1 base between them. CDR3 sequence reads: CASSSQETQYF. CDR3 DNA: TGTGCCAGCAGCTCCCAAGAGACCCAGTACTTC.

This sequence joins TRBV7-6 and TRBJ2-3; 9 bases are a match to TRBD1. The CDR3 extends over 15 amino acids. J gave up 5 bases and V 1 base, and 4 bases lay outside the gene matches. Per germline, CDR1 SGHVS and CDR2 FNYEAQ. The CDR3 spells CASSLGTGVGDTQYF. As DNA, the CDR3 is TGTGCCAGCAGCTTAGGGACAGGGGTTGGAGATACGCAGTATTTT.

The chain has TRBV6-1 and TRBJ1-3; D gene ambiguous. Trimming cost V 1 base and J 4 bases, with 11 bases left between them. The CDR3 loop spans 15 amino acids. Germline V lookup: CDR1 MNHNS, CDR2 SASEGT. CDR3 in amino acids: CASSEGTGRGNTIYF. Here the CDR3 DNA reads TGTGCCAGCAGTGAAGGTACCGGGCGCGGAAACACCATATATTTT.

This clone was found once. The CDR3 spells CASRDRTGNSNQPQHF. In DNA, the CDR3 is TGTGCCAGCAGGGATAGGACAGGGAATAGCAATCAGCCCCAGCATTTT. The chain employs TRBV2 and TRBJ1-5, with 8 bases identical to TRBD1. The J segment lost 0 bases and the V segment lost 6 bases, leaving 7 bases of the junction unmatched. In germline, CDR1 is SNHLY, CDR2 FYNNEI. This CDR3 region has 16 residues.

The chain is built from TRBV5-1 and TRBJ2-7; TRBD2 might be the D (6 bases). Germline V CDR1 and CDR2: SGHRS, YFSETQ. The CDR3 consists of 14 residues. The germline V and J ends were trimmed by 8 bases and 0 bases, with 15 bases remaining between them. The CDR3 nucleotides read TGCGCCAGTCAGACGGGGGAAAGCTCCTACGAGCAGTACTTC. The encoded protein is CASQTGESSYEQYF.

The chain couples TRBV5-1 to TRBJ1-1; TRBD1 might be the D (5 bases). V lost 0 bases and J 1 base, leaving 16 bases between the germline ends. This CDR3 is 17 amino acids long. Germline V lookup: CDR1 SGHRS, CDR2 YFSETQ. The CDR3 nucleotides are TGCGCCAGCAGCTTGGTGGGAACAGGAGGGGAGAACACTGAAGCTTTCTTT. Translated, it gives CASSLVGTGGENTEAFF.